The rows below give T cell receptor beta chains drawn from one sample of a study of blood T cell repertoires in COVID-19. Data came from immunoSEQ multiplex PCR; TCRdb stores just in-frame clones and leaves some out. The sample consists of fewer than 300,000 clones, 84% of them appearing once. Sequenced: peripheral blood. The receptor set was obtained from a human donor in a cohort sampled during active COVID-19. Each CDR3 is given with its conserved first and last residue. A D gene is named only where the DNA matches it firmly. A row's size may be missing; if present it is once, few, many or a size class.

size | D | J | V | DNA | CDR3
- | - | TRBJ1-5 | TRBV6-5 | TGTGCCAGCAGACAGGGACGGACGAATCAGCCCCAGCATTTT | CASRQGRTNQPQHF
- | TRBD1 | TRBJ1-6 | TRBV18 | TGTGCCAGCTCACAAGGACAGGGCGGTAGAGCTTCACCCCTCCACTTT | CASSQGQGGRASPLHF
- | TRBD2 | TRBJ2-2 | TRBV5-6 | TGTGCCAGCAGCCCGGCGGGACTAGCGGTTTTGGGCGGGGAGCTGTTTTTT | CASSPAGLAVLGGELFF
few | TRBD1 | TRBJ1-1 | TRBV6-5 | TGTGCCAGCAGTCCACAGGGGGCCACTGAAGCTTTCTTT | CASSPQGATEAFF
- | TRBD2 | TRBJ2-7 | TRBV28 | TGTGCCAGCAGTCGCGGGGGGGTCCACGAGCAGTACTTC | CASSRGGVHEQYF
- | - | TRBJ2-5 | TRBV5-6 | TGTGCCAGCAGCGTCCGGGGGAGCCTCCAAGAGACCCAGTACTTC | CASSVRGSLQETQYF
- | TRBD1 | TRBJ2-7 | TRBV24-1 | TGTGCCACCAGTGATTTTACAGGGGGCCGAGACGAGCAGTACTTC | CATSDFTGGRDEQYF
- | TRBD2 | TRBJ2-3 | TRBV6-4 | TGTGCCAGCAGCCCCGCTAGCGGGGGTAGCACAGATACGCAGTATTTT | CASSPASGGSTDTQYF
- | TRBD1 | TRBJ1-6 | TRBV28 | TGTGCCAGCGGGACAGGCGGGCCGGGAAATTCACCCCTCCACTTT | CASGTGGPGNSPLHF
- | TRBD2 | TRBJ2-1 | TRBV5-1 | TGCGCCAGCAGCTTAACAGCGGGAGTGAATGAGCAGTTCTTC | CASSLTAGVNEQFF
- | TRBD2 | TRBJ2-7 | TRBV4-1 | TGCGCCAGCAGCCAAGTCCCGGGACTAGCTTCTCTCGAGCAGTACTTC | CASSQVPGLASLEQYF
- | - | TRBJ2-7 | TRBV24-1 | TGTGCCACCAGTGATTTCCGGAGGCAGTACTTC | CATSDFRRQYF
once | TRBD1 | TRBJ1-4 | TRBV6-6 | TGTGCCAGCAGGCGACAGGGGGCGATTGCAACTAATGAAAAACTGTTTTTT | CASRRQGAIATNEKLFF
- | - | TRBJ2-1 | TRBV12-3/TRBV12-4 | TGTGCCAGCAGTTTCCGGGAGATGAATGAGCAGTTCTTC | CASSFREMNEQFF
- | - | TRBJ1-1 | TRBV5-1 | TGCGCCAGCAGCTTGGTGACAGGCGTAAGGGGTGAAGCTTTCTTT | CASSLVTGVRGEAFF
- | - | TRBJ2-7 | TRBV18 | TGTGCCAGCTCATACTCCGTCCGGGACAAAGCCTACGAGCAGTACTTC | CASSYSVRDKAYEQYF
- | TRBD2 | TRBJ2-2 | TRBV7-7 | TGTGCTAGCAGCTCACTAGCGGGATTGTCCGGGGAGCTGTTTTTT | CASSSLAGLSGELFF
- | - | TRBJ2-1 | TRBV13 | TGTGCCAGCAGCCAACGTACGAGCTACAATGAGCAGTTCTTC | CASSQRTSYNEQFF
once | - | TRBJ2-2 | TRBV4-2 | TGTGCCAGCAGCCAAGGACCTGGGGGCCGTAGCACCGGGGAGCTGTTTTTT | CASSQGPGGRSTGELFF
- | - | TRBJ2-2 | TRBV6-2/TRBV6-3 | - | CASSTYQLSGSIPGSCFF
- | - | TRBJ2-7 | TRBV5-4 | TGTGCCAGCAGCCTTAGCCCCAGCGAGCAGTACTTC | CASSLSPSEQYF
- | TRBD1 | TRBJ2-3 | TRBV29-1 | TGCAGTGTTGAGGGGGCTCCCTCCACAGATACGCAGTATTTT | CSVEGAPSTDTQYF
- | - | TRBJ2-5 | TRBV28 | TGTGCCAGCAGTTTGGGGGGAGGAATTGGAGAGACCCAGTACTTC | CASSLGGGIGETQYF
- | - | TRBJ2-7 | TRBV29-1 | TGCAGCGTTTTGGGCCCCTCCGTGCTCGAGCAGTACTTC | CSVLGPSVLEQYF
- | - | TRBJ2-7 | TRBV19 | TGTGCCAGTGCGGCCTCCGGAGGGGCGCGTGGCGAGCAGTACTTC | CASAASGGARGEQYF
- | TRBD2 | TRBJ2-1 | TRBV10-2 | TGCGCCAGCAGTGAGCGCGGGAGGTCCTACAATGAGCAGTTCTTC | CASSERGRSYNEQFF
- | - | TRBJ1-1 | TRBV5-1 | TGCGCCAGCAGCTTCCGAGAGATGAACACTGAAGCTTTCTTT | CASSFREMNTEAFF
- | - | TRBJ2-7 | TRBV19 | TGTGCCAGTAGTATCCAACAAGGTCGGGTGGACGAGCAGTACTTC | CASSIQQGRVDEQYF